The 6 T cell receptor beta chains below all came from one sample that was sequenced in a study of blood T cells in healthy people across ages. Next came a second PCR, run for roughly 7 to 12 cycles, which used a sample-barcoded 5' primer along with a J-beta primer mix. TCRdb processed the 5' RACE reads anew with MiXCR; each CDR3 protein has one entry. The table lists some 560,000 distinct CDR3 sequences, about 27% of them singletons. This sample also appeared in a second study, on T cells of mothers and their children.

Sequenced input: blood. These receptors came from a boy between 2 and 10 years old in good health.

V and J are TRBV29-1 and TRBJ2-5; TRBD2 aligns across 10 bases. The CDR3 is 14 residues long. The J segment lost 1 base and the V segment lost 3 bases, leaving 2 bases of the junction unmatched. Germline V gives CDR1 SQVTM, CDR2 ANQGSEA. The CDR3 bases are TGCAGCGTTGATAAGCGGGAGGGCCAAGAGACCCAGTACTTC. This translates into CSVDKREGQETQYF. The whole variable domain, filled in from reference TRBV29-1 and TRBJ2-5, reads SAVISQKPSRDICQRGTSLTIQCQVDSQVTMMFWYRQQPGQSLTLIATANQGSEATYESGFVIDKFPISRPNLTFSTLTVSNMSPEDSSIYLCSVDKREGQETQYFGPGTRLLVL.

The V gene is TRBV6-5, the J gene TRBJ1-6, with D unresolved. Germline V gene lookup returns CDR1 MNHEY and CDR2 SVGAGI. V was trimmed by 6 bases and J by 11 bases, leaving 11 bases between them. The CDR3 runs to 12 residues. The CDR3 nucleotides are TGTGCCAGCAGCCCAACGACCGCACCCCTCCACTTT. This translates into CASSPTTAPLHF.

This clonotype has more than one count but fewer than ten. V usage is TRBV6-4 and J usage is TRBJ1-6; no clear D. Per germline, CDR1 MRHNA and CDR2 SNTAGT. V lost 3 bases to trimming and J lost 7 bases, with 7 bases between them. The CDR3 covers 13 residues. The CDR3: CASSEALNSPLHF. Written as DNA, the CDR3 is TGTGCCAGCAGTGAAGCACTCAATTCACCCCTCCACTTT.

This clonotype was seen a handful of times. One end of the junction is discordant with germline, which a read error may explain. CDR3 nucleotide sequence: TGCGCCAGCAGTTTAGTAGGGACAGTGAGTGGCTACACCTTC. The encoded protein is CASSLVGTVSGYTF. V gene TRBV27 combines with J gene TRBJ1-2, with 7 positions matching TRBD1. This CDR3 spans 14 amino acids. From germline, CDR1 is MNHEY and CDR2 SMNVEV (reference sequence).

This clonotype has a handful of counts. CDR3: CASSSGDINYGYTF. In nucleotides, the CDR3 is TGTGCCAGCAGCTCTGGGGACATAAACTATGGCTACACCTTC. The V call is TRBV9, the J call TRBJ1-2, with D perhaps TRBD1 (6 bases). This CDR3 has 14 residues. Germline lookup yields CDR1 SGDLS and CDR2 YYNGEE. V shed 4 bases and J shed 2 bases, with 12 bases lying between them.

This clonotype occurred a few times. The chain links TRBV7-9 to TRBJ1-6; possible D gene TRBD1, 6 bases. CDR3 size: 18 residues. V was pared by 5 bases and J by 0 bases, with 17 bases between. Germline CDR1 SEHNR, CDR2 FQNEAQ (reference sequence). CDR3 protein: CASSPGTSKSSYNSPLHF. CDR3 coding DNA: TGTGCCAGCAGCCCCGGGACATCGAAAAGCTCCTATAATTCACCCCTCCACTTT. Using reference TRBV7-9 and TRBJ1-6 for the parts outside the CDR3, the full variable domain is DTGVSQNPRHKITKRGQNVTFRCDPISEHNRLYWYRQTLGQGPEFLTYFQNEAQLEKSRLLSDRFSAERPKGSFSTLEIQRTEQGDSAMYLCASSPGTSKSSYNSPLHFGNGTRLTVT.